Listed here are 5 T cell receptor beta chains from one sample, sequenced in a study of T cell repertoires in cytomegalovirus infection. TCRdb analysed the reads with MiXCR anew, one entry per CDR3 protein. The sample shows 250,000 or so distinct CDR3 sequences, around 12% of them seen only once. The sequenced sample consisted of PBMCs. The receptors were sampled from a human donor in good health (CMV status not recorded). Some clones in this sample may be carry-over from other donors' samples.

This clonotype has only a few counts. The rearrangement joins TRBV20-1 to TRBJ2-6; TRBD1 agrees at 11 bases. Germline V lookup: CDR1 DFQATT, CDR2 SNEGSKA (reference sequence). The CDR3 has 16 residues. J was trimmed by 0 bases and V by 3 bases; bases with no gene match: 1. The CDR3, as DNA: TGCAGTGCTAGGGGACAGGGGGGCTCTGGGGCCAACGTCCTGACTTTC. Protein: CSARGQGGSGANVLTF.

This clonotype was counted a few times. The gene calls are TRBV7-3 and TRBJ2-2; no definite D call. The germline V gene has CDR1 SGHTA and CDR2 FQGTGA. The CDR3 spans 15 residues. The germline V and J ends were trimmed by 5 bases and 0 bases, with 10 bases remaining between them. In DNA, the CDR3 is TGTGCCAGCAGCGTCTCCCTTTCGAACACCGGGGAGCTGTTTTTT. Translation gives CASSVSLSNTGELFF.

This clonotype was recorded many times. The chain joins TRBV19 to TRBJ2-3, with D possibly TRBD1 on 6 matching bases. V lost 6 bases, J lost 2 bases, and 18 bases lay in between. Germline CDR1 LNHDA, CDR2 SQIVND (reference sequence). The CDR3 has 16 amino acids. CDR3: CASSPLSTGSTDTQYF. For the CDR3, the DNA is TGTGCCAGTAGCCCCCTTTCGACAGGATCCACAGATACGCAGTATTTT. Filled out from reference TRBV19 and TRBJ2-3, the complete variable domain reads DGGITQSPKYLFRKEGQNVTLSCEQNLNHDAMYWYRQDPGQGLRLIYYSQIVNDFQKGDIAEGYSVSREKKESFPLTVTSAQKNPTAFYLCASSPLSTGSTDTQYFGPGTRLTVL.

The rearrangement uses TRBV19 and TRBJ2-1, with 8 bases that match TRBD2. CDR3 length equals 15 residues. The germline CDR1 and CDR2 sequences are LNHDA and SQIVND (reference sequence). Germline trimming cut 7 bases from V and 0 bases from J; bases unmatched to any gene: 5. The DNA for the CDR3 is TGTGCCAGTAACGAGCGGGGGATCTCCTACAATGAGCAGTTCTTC. Translation gives CASNERGISYNEQFF.

V usage is TRBV19 and J usage is TRBJ1-2; 7 nucleotides agree with TRBD1. From germline, CDR1 is LNHDA and CDR2 SQIVND (reference sequence). CDR3 length: 14 residues. V shed 7 bases and J 2 bases; nucleotides not matched to a gene: 7. The CDR3 is CASITGTDNYGYTF. The CDR3 DNA sequence: TGTGCCAGTATTACCGGGACAGACAACTATGGCTACACCTTC.